This TCR beta chain was identified during a study of blood T cell repertoires in COVID-19. For the study at large: COVID-19 samples from acute and convalescent phases originated in the United States, Italy and Spain. Nucleic acid was either cDNA or gDNA, and it came from T cells, B-cell-depleted T cells, or PBMCs.

Assay used: immunoSEQ multiplex PCR; TCRdb lists only in-frame clones, some missing. The table records 300,000 to 400,000 clones, around 83% of them present only once. The CDR3 sequence is 15 residues long. V was shortened by 6 bases and J by 6 bases, with 18 bases between the two germline ends. From germline, CDR1 is SGHTA and CDR2 FQGTGA. The receptor's source is a man between 25 and 39 years old with active or convalescent COVID-19. The sequenced sample was peripheral blood. This chain links TRBV7-3 with TRBJ2-1, with D perhaps TRBD2 (5 bases). DNA for the CDR3: TGTGCCAGCAGTCTAGCCGGAGGCCGATTCAATGAGCAGTTCTTC. Translated: CASSLAGGRFNEQFF.